The following is a TCR beta chain sequence with its context. Its specificity is unknown. As to time point: persistent/refractory GD, antithyroid drugs over 5 years with positive TRAb. Researchers made the TCR library from RNA that was extracted from PBMCs. Patients were from an endocrinology department in Xi'an, China. Roughly 9.8 milliliters of peripheral blood went into EDTA tubes. This entry is derived from a study of regulatory T cells in long-lasting Graves disease. General study points: Patients whose Graves' disease persisted exhibited lower TCR diversity than those newly diagnosed.

Construction of TCR beta libraries relied on iRepertoire HTBI primers and on Arm-PCR targeting CDR3 regions. TCRdb reprocessed the multiplex PCR reads with MiXCR, giving one entry per CDR3 protein. The table has roughly 450,000 distinct CDR3 sequences, about 20% seen once. The sequencing used peripheral blood mononuclear cells (PBMCs), collected when the disease was refractory, from a patient treated with antithyroid drugs. The receptor was isolated from a female donor with Graves disease.

CDR3 bases: TGTGCCAGCAGTCCGAGACAGGGACATGAGCAGTTCTTC. Encoded protein: CASSPRQGHEQFF. The gene calls are TRBV28 and TRBJ2-5, with TRBD1 matching 7 bases. The end of the DNA is better explained by TRBJ2-1, so the J call may be wrong. The CDR3 is 13 residues long. The germline gives CDR1 MDHEN, CDR2 SYDVKM.